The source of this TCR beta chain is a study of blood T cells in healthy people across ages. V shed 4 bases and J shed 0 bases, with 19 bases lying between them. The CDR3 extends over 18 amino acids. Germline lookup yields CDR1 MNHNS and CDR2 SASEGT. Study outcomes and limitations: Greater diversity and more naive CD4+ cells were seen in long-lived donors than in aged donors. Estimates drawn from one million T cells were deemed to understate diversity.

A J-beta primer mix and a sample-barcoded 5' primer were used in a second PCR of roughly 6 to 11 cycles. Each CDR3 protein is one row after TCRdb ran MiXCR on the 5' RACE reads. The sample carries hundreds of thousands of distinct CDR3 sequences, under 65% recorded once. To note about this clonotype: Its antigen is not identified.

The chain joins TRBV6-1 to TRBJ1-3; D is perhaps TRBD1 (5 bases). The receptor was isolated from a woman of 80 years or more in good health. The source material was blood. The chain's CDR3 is CASSVQDPRGSSGNTIYF. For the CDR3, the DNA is TGTGCCAGCAGTGTGCAGGACCCAAGGGGAAGCTCTGGAAACACCATATATTTT.